The entry below gives a single TCR beta chain sequence along with its context. Assay used: immunoSEQ multiplex PCR; TCRdb lists only in-frame clones, some missing. The sample gives 2 million to 2.5 million clones, 90% to 95% of which show up once; 0.36% is in the top ten. The entry originates in a study of shared clonotypes between healthy human individuals. This TCR came from a man aged 18 to 30 in good health. Some clones in this sample may be carry-over from other donors' samples. The specimen sequenced was naive CD4+ T cells from PBMCs. Subset of the sample: CD45RA+ positively selected.

The CDR3 DNA reads as TGTGCCATCAGGGGGGGACCCGGGGAGACCCAGTACTTC. It specifies CAIRGGPGETQYF. The rearrangement links TRBV10-3 to TRBJ2-5; D is possibly TRBD2 (6 bases). V was cut by 6 bases and J by 5 bases, with 13 bases left in between. CDR3 length equals 13 residues. Germline CDR1 is ENHRY and CDR2 is SYGVKD.